The T cell receptor beta chain described here comes from a study of blood T cell repertoires in COVID-19. Turning to the study itself: The United States, Italy and Spain supplied acute and convalescent COVID-19 samples. In each case, the material was cDNA or gDNA derived from T cells, B-cell-depleted T cells, or PBMCs.

This clone appeared once. TCRdb's table, derived via immunoSEQ multiplex PCR, lists solely in-frame clones and lacks some. The table has about 76,000 clones, roughly 84% seen once. Seattle's cohort entered during active infection and was followed longitudinally. This CDR3 region has 10 residues. The V gene lost 6 bases and the J gene lost 5 bases, with 6 bases spanning the gap. In germline, CDR1 is DFQATT, CDR2 SNEGSKA (reference sequence). The rearrangement uses TRBV20-1 and TRBJ2-3; a weak D match, TRBD2 (6 bases). This clonotype originated in a man aged 55-75 years with COVID-19, enrolled during active disease. Sample: peripheral blood. The CDR3 is CSAEGDTQYF. As DNA, the CDR3 is TGCAGTGCGGAGGGAGATACGCAGTATTTT.